This TCR beta chain was sequenced during a study of Ad26.COV2.S vaccination and SARS-CoV-2 variants. Study-level points and caveats: Assessments of TCR breadth and depth may have underestimated the total T cell responses. Reportedly, after vaccination the spike-specific CD8+ and CD4+ T cell responses displayed substantial breadth.

TCRdb keeps only in-frame clones here, not all; method: immunoSEQ multiplex PCR. In the table there are hundreds of thousands of clones, 85% to 90% of which are singletons. As regards this clone: Its antigen is unidentified.

Treatment described: roughly 20 received Ad26.COV2.S at low or high dose, single or two shots; a few received placebo; per-sample allocation not given. Specimen acquisition occurred on day 63 following the initial vaccine or placebo injection. As its vector, the vaccine had Ad26, which expressed Wuhan-strain SARS-CoV-2 spike. The sequencing here drew on peripheral blood, taken in a trial of Ad26.COV2.S vaccine versus placebo. The sequence was obtained from a person between 18 and 60 years old who received the Ad26.COV2.S COVID-19 vaccine or a placebo.

The CDR3 sequence: CASSLSTATYEQYF. CDR3 DNA sequence: TGCGCCAGCAGCCTCTCGACAGCCACCTACGAGCAGTACTTC. The chain employs TRBV5-1 and TRBJ2-7, with D possibly TRBD1 on 5 matching bases. The germline CDR1 and CDR2 sequences are SGHRS and YFSETQ. The CDR3 length is 14 residues. V dropped 4 bases and J dropped 2 bases, with 13 bases sitting between them.